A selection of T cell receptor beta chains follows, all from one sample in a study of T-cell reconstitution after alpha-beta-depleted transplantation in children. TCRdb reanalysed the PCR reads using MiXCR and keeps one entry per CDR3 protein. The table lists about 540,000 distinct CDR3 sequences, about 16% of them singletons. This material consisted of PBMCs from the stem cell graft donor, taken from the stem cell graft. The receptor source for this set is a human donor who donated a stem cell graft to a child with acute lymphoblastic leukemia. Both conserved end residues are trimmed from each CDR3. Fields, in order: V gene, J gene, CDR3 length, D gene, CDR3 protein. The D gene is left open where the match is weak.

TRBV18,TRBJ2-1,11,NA,ASSPLTWAEQF
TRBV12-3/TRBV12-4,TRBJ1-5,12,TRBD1,ASSWDRDYQPQH
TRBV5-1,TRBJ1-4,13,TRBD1,ASTPQGAPNEKLF
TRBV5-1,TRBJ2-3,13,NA,ASSLRGSNTDTQY
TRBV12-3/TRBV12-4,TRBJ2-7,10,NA,ASSLSPGSQY
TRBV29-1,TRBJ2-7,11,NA,SATGPLWGEQY
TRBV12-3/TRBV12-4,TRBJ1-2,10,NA,ASSPRGHGYT
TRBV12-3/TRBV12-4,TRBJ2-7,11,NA,ASSLGPGDEQY
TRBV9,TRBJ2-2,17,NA,ASSVDVRGQSIGTGELF
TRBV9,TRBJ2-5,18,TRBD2,ASSARGLAGVRNLKETQY
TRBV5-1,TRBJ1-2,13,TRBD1,ASSFWDRAAGGYT
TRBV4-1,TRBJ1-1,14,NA,ASSPWSPGQNTEAF
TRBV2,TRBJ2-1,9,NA,ASSGRYEQF
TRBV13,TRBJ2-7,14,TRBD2,ASRARGLAGDYEQY